This note documents a single T cell receptor (beta chain) sequence. The target antigen is unknown. The PCR made use of 60 Vbeta and 13 Jbeta primers. Assay used: immunoSEQ multiplex PCR; TCRdb lists only in-frame clones, some missing. The sample holds tens of thousands of clones, 65% to 70% seen once. The data originate from a study of cytomegalovirus exposure and HLA in healthy donors. Study-level findings and limits: The study assumed roughly uniform donor sequencing depth for presence/absence analyses. A later analysis reportedly found that, within productive TCRs, an Asian-associated ancestry cluster had fewer N-insertions than the mean observed across the roughly 630 donors. Later work associated 16,951 TCR beta sequences with HLA alleles at 0.05 false discovery rate.

The germline CDR1 and CDR2 sequences are SGHTA and FQGNSA. The ends lost 8 bases at V and 5 bases at J; junction bases unmatched: 12. There are 16 residues in the CDR3. V is TRBV7-2 and J is TRBJ2-3; 11 nucleotides agree with TRBD2. The sample comprised PBMCs. The sequence derives from a male donor in good health and CMV-seropositive. The CDR3 sequence is CASPGGSSGRGDTQYF. The CDR3 region has the DNA TGTGCCAGCCCGGGAGGTAGTAGCGGGAGGGGAGATACGCAGTATTTT.